This TCR beta chain comes out of a study of regulatory T cells in long-lasting Graves disease. General study points: Reduced TCR diversity was observed in persistent Graves' patients versus newly diagnosed patients. When disease was persistent, TRBV28, TRBJ1-2 and TRBJ2-5 were the favored segments.

Note on this clonotype: Its antigen is unidentified. At one of its ends the junction is not consistent with the germline gene, which may arise from a read error.

This CDR3 has 15 amino acids. Germline V gives CDR1 MDHEN, CDR2 SYDVKM. Arm-PCR with iRepertoire HTBI primers amplified the CDR3 regions for these TCR beta libraries. TCRdb re-called the multiplex PCR reads with MiXCR, one entry per CDR3 protein. The data show around 400,000 distinct CDR3 sequences, 20% to 25% seen once. Time point reported: persistent/refractory GD, antithyroid drugs over 5 years with positive TRAb. RNA from PBMCs was the source of the TCR library. Each of the patients was recruited from an endocrinology department situated in Xi'an, China. This clonotype was obtained from a woman in her thirties or forties with Graves disease. The source material was peripheral blood mononuclear cells (PBMCs), sampled when the disease was refractory, from a patient treated with antithyroid drugs. This chain connects TRBV28 to TRBJ2-7, with 9 positions matching TRBD1. The CDR3 sequence: CAGSLGTGYLYEQYF. The CDR3 nucleotides are TGTGCCGGCAGTTTAGGGACAGGGTACTTATACGAGCAGTACTTC.